This TCR beta chain was recorded in a study of Graves' ophthalmopathy and Graves' hyperthyroidism. The CDR3 is 15 residues long. The V end lost 2 bases, the J end lost 4 bases, and 14 bases lay between the germline ends. Amplification of the TCR beta CDR3 regions used RNA transcripts (as template). The library came from an HTBI-primed first-round RT-PCR and a second-round multiplex PCR. Each CDR3 protein is one row after TCRdb ran MiXCR on the multiplex PCR reads. The sample lists about 500,000 distinct CDR3 sequences; approximately 15% were seen once. The specimen was blood. The chain joins TRBV12-3 or TRBV12-4 to TRBJ1-1; no clear D gene. The sequence derives from a woman in her thirties with Graves' ophthalmopathy. CDR3 in amino acids: CASSLSSFRRTEAFF. The DNA for the CDR3 is TGTGCCAGCAGTTTATCTTCCTTCCGGCGCACTGAAGCTTTCTTT.